This passage covers 10 T cell receptor beta chains from one sample sequenced in a study of cytomegalovirus exposure and HLA in healthy donors. PCR employed 60 Vbeta and 13 Jbeta primers. Here immunoSEQ multiplex PCR was the method, and the copy in TCRdb shows in-frame clones only, minus some. The sample carries roughly 150,000 clones, just under 75% recorded once. Specimen: PBMCs. These receptors were obtained from a woman aged 18-35 years in good health and CMV-seronegative.

This rearrangement joins TRBV4-3 to TRBJ1-2; 11 bases line up with TRBD1. V dropped 4 bases and J dropped 1; count of bases not matched to a gene: 8. CDR3 length equals 17 residues. The germline CDR1 and CDR2 sequences are LGHNA and YSLEER. CDR3 nucleotide sequence: TGCGCCAGCAGCCTCGGGACAGGGGGGACATATAACTATGGCTACACCTTC. It codes for CASSLGTGGTYNYGYTF.

The CDR3 loop reads CASSFLAAIDSSYNEQFF. CDR3 nucleotide sequence: TGTGCCAGCAGCTTTCTAGCGGCAATCGACAGCTCCTACAATGAGCAGTTCTTC. The chain uses TRBV11-3 and TRBJ2-1; 7 bases agree with TRBD2. The length of the CDR3 is 18 residues. The germline CDR1 and CDR2 sequences are SGHNT and YENEEA. V gave up 3 bases and J gave up 0 bases; unmatched junction bases: 11.

V gene TRBV15 combines with J gene TRBJ2-3; 14 bases map to TRBD2. The CDR3 sequence is 19 residues long. Germline values: CDR1 LNHNV, CDR2 YYDKDF (reference sequence). With V trimmed by 3 bases and J by 1 base, 9 bases remained unmatched. CDR3: CATSREPGLAGAGTDTQYF. DNA of the CDR3: TGTGCCACCAGCAGGGAACCGGGACTAGCGGGGGCGGGCACAGATACGCAGTATTTT.

The chain carries TRBV4-3 and TRBJ1-5; D unclear. The CDR3 consists of 15 residues. Looked up from germline, CDR1 is LGHNA and CDR2 is YSLEER. V dropped 0 bases and J dropped 9 bases, with 15 bases sitting between them. The CDR3 protein is CASSQDRAGSGPQHF. DNA for the CDR3: TGCGCCAGCAGCCAAGATAGGGCGGGGAGTGGGCCCCAGCATTTT.

This clone was detected once. J is TRBJ1-1 and V is TRBV29-1; D is possibly TRBD1 (5 bases). Germline lookup yields CDR1 SQVTM and CDR2 ANQGSEA. Deletions cut 6 bases from V and 4 bases from J, with 27 bases between. This CDR3 contains 17 residues. The CDR3 is CSVPVATGWGRTTEAFF. Written as DNA, the CDR3 is TGCAGCGTCCCCGTTGCAACAGGTTGGGGTCGGACCACTGAAGCTTTCTTT.

This chain links TRBV7-2 with TRBJ2-1; 7 bases align to TRBD2. CDR3 size: 18 residues. Per the germline V gene, CDR1 is SGHTA and CDR2 is FQGNSA. Trimming took 1 base from V and 0 from J; bases not matched to a gene: 9. For the CDR3, the DNA is TGTGCCAGCAGCTTAGTGGGGACTACTTTAAGCTCCTACAATGAGCAGTTCTTC. Translation gives CASSLVGTTLSSYNEQFF.

The genes are TRBV5-1 and TRBJ2-3; 8 bases agree with TRBD2. Unmatched junction bases numbered 1, after V lost 1 base and J lost 0 bases. The germline V gene encodes CDR1 SGHRS and CDR2 YFSETQ. The length of the CDR3 is 15 residues. The CDR3 loop reads CASSLIAGSTDTQYF. CDR3 nucleotides: TGCGCCAGCAGCTTGATAGCGGGGAGCACAGATACGCAGTATTTT.

This clone turned up a few times. The V and J genes are TRBV6-6 and TRBJ2-2; TRBD2 matches at 8 bases. The V and J ends lost 6 bases and 6 bases, in that order; junction bases with no gene match: 3. The germline V gene encodes CDR1 MNHNY and CDR2 SVGAGI (reference sequence). The CDR3 loop spans 13 amino acids. The CDR3 here is CASSSRGAGELFF. For the CDR3, the DNA is TGTGCCAGCAGCTCGCGGGGGGCCGGGGAGCTGTTTTTT.

The V call is TRBV18, the J call TRBJ1-4; 7 positions match TRBD1. The CDR3 length is 15 residues. CDR1 KGHSH and CDR2 LQKENI come from the germline V gene. The J segment lost 3 bases and the V segment lost 0 bases, leaving 1 base of the junction unmatched. The chain's CDR3 is CASSPPGQSNEKLFF. In DNA form, the CDR3 reads TGTGCCAGCTCACCACCGGGACAGTCTAATGAAAAACTGTTTTTT.

V is TRBV28 and J is TRBJ1-3; no clear D. Germline-derived CDR1 and CDR2 are MDHEN and SYDVKM. The CDR3 runs 14 residues. With 4 bases removed from V and 0 bases from J, the gap between germline ends came to 7 bases. CDR3 in DNA: TGTGCCAGCAGTTCCCAGTCCTCTGGAAACACCATATATTTT. Translation gives CASSSQSSGNTIYF.